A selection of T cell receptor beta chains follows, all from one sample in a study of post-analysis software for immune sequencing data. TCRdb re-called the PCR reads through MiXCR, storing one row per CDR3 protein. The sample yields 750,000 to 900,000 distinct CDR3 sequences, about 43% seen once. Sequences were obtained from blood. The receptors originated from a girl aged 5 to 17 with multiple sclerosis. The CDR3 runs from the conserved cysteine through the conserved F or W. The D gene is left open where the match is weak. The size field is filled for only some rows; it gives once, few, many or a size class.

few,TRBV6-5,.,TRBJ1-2,CASSYLGVLGTNYGYTF,TGTGCCAGCAGTTACTTGGGGGTCTTAGGAACTAACTATGGCTACACCTTC
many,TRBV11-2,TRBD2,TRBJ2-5,CASSLLAGGAQETQYF,TGTGCCAGCAGCTTACTAGCGGGAGGGGCACAAGAGACCCAGTACTTC
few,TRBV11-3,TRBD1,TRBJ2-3,CASLGQGRTDTQYF,TGTGCCAGCCTAGGACAGGGTCGTACAGATACGCAGTATTTT
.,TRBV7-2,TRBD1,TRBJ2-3,CASSEGQFPLDTQYF,TGTGCCAGCAGCGAGGGACAGTTCCCCCTAGATACGCAGTATTTT
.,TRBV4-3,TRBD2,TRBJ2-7,CASSQESGSGYNEQYF,TGCGCCAGCAGCCAAGAAAGCGGGAGCGGCTACAATGAGCAGTACTTC
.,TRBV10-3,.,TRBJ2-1,CAISESIGPYNEQFF,TGTGCCATCAGTGAGTCAATTGGACCCTACAATGAGCAGTTCTTC
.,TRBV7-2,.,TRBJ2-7,CASSLGRRGGEQYF,TGTGCCAGCAGCTTAGGGCGACGGGGCGGCGAGCAGTACTTC
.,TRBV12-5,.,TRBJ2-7,CASGLTHRESYEQYF,TGTGCTAGTGGTTTGACCCACAGGGAGTCCTACGAGCAGTACTTC
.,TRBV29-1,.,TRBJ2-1,CSVLPRGGSYNEQFF,TGCAGCGTACTTCCTCGGGGTGGCTCCTACAATGAGCAGTTCTTC
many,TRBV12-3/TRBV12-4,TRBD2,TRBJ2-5,CASSLEGGETQYF,TGTGCCAGCAGTTTGGAGGGAGGGGAGACCCAGTACTTC
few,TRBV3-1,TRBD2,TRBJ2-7,CASSPGTRSSYEQYF,TGTGCCAGCAGCCCCGGGACTAGGAGCTCCTACGAGCAGTACTTC
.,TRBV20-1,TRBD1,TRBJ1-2,CSAGTELPSGYGYTF,TGCAGTGCCGGGACAGAGCTACCCTCGGGCTATGGCTACACCTTC
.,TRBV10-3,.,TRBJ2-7,CAISELYEQYF,TGTGCCATCAGTGAACTCTACGAGCAGTACTTC
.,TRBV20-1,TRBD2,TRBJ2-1,CSAFRSGGGIDEQFF,TGCAGTGCTTTCAGGTCGGGAGGCGGTATCGATGAGCAGTTCTTC
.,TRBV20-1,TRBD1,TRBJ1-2,CSARADREYGYTF,TGCAGTGCTAGAGCCGACAGGGAGTATGGCTACACCTTC
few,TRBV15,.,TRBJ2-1,CATSIGPHSYNEQFF,TGTGCCACCAGCATTGGACCCCACTCCTACAATGAGCAGTTCTTC
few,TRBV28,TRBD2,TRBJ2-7,CASSFLGTISYEQYF,TGTGCCAGCAGTTTCTTAGGGACTATCTCCTACGAGCAGTACTTC
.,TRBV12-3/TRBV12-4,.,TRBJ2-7,CASSWGIYEQYF,TGTGCCAGCAGTTGGGGGATCTACGAGCAGTACTTC
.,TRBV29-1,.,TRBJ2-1,CSVELGLLYEQFF,TGCAGCGTTGAATTGGGACTGCTCTATGAGCAGTTCTTC
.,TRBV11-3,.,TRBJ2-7,CASSLGHDGPSYEQYF,TGTGCCAGCAGCTTAGGGCATGACGGTCCCTCCTACGAGCAGTACTTC
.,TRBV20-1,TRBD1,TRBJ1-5,CSARPGTANQPQHF,TGCAGTGCTAGACCCGGGACAGCAAATCAGCCCCAGCATTTT
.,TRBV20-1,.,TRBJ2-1,CRAILTYNEQFF,TGCAGGGCTATCCTGACCTACAATGAGCAGTTCTTC
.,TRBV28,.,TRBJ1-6,CASSPGTEISPLHF,TGTGCCAGCAGTCCCGGGACTGAGATTTCACCCCTCCACTTT
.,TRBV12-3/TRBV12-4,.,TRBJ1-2,CASTDDRSYGYTF,TGTGCCAGCACCGACGACAGATCCTATGGCTACACCTTC
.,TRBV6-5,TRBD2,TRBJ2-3,CASSYGGGAASADTQYF,TGTGCCAGCAGTTACGGGGGAGGGGCGGCTTCGGCAGATACGCAGTATTTT
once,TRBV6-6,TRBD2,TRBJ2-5,CASKKLTGGPQETQYF,TGTGCCAGTAAAAAATTGACGGGAGGGCCTCAAGAGACCCAGTACTTC
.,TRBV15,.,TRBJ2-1,CATSRDRDYNEQFF,TGTGCCACCAGCAGAGATCGGGACTACAATGAGCAGTTCTTC
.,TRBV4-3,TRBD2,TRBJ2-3,CASSQDTLAGVPTDTQYF,TGCGCCAGCAGCCAAGATACCCTAGCGGGAGTCCCCACAGATACGCAGTATTTT
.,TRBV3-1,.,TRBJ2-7,CASSHDRGYEQYF,TGTGCCAGCAGCCACGACAGAGGATACGAGCAGTACTTC
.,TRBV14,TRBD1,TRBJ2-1,CASSQTWDRGIEQFF,TGTGCCAGCAGCCAAACCTGGGACAGGGGAATTGAGCAGTTCTTC
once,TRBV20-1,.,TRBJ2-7,CSAPSPGYRDEQYF,TGCAGTGCCCCATCACCCGGGTACCGCGACGAGCAGTACTTC
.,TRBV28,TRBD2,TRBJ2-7,CASSSPRLAGGTYEQYF,TGTGCCAGCAGTTCGCCCCGACTAGCGGGAGGGACCTACGAGCAGTACTTC
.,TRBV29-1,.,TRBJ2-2,CSVEVWDGAHPGELFF,TGCAGCGTTGAAGTATGGGACGGGGCGCATCCCGGGGAGCTGTTTTTT
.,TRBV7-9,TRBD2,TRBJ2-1,CASSHQLADSYNEQFF,TGTGCCAGCAGCCACCAACTAGCGGATTCTTACAATGAGCAGTTCTTC
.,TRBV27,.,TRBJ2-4,CASSLALRANEQYF,TGTGCCAGCAGTTTGGCTCTGCGGGCTAATGAGCAGTACTTC
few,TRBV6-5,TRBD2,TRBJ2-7,CASSYSIGLAGDLPYEQYF,TGTGCCAGCAGTTACTCGATTGGACTAGCGGGAGATCTCCCCTACGAGCAGTACTTC
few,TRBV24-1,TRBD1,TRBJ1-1,CATSDPRDRRAEAFF,TGTGCCACCAGTGATCCGCGGGACAGGAGGGCTGAAGCTTTCTTT
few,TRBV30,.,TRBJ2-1,CAWSWQGSDNEQFF,TGTGCCTGGAGTTGGCAGGGTAGCGACAATGAGCAGTTCTTC
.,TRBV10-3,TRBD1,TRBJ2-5,CAISEPGQGRQETQYF,TGTGCCATCAGTGAGCCAGGACAGGGCCGACAAGAGACCCAGTACTTC
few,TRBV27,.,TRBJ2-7,CASSILPLSGNPYEQYF,TGTGCCAGCAGCATTTTACCCCTCTCGGGGAACCCCTACGAGCAGTACTTC
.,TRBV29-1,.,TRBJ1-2,CSVEGSRRMDYGYTF,TGCAGCGTTGAAGGGTCCAGGCGGATGGACTATGGCTACACCTTC
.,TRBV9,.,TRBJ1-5,CASSVGATPNQPQHF,TGTGCCAGCAGCGTAGGGGCAACGCCTAATCAGCCCCAGCATTTT
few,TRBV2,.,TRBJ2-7,CASLGVAGAYEQYF,TGTGCCAGTTTAGGGGTCGCAGGGGCCTACGAGCAGTACTTC
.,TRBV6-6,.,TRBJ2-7,CASSYGRRTYEQYF,TGTGCCAGCAGTTACGGCAGAAGAACCTACGAGCAGTACTTC
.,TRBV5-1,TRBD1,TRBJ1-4,CASSRGQGREKLFF,TGTGCCAGCAGTCGCGGACAGGGTCGGGAAAAACTGTTTTTT
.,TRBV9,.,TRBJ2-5,CASSVDTQETQYF,TGTGCCAGCAGCGTAGACACCCAAGAGACCCAGTACTTC
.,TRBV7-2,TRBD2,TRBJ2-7,CASSLQRGSGRQLYEQYF,TGTGCCAGCAGCTTACAAAGGGGTAGCGGGAGGCAACTCTACGAGCAGTACTTC
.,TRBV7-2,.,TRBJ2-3,CASSLATGTDTQYF,TGTGCCAGCAGCTTGGCCACAGGCACAGATACGCAGTATTTT
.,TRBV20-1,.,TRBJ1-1,CSAPRATGNTEAFF,TGCAGTGCCCCCAGAGCCACAGGGAACACTGAAGCTTTCTTT
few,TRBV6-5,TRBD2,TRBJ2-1,CASSGGTSGVNEQFF,TGTGCCAGCAGTGGGGGGACTAGCGGCGTCAATGAGCAGTTCTTC
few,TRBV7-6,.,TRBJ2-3,CASSLGSSPLDTQYF,TGTGCCAGCAGCTTGGGCAGCTCGCCCCTGGATACGCAGTATTTT
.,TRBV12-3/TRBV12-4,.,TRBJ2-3,CASSLTSPSDTQYF,TGTGCCAGCAGCCTAACTAGCCCATCGGATACGCAGTATTTT
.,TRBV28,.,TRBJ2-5,CASHGTAPWTQYF,TGTGCCAGCCACGGGACCGCCCCATGGACCCAGTACTTC
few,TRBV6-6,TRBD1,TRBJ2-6,CASSRQGVLDGANVLTF,TGTGCCAGCAGTAGACAGGGGGTTCTAGATGGGGCCAACGTCCTGACTTTC
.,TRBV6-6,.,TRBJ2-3,CASSYSMGGWDTQYF,TGTGCCAGCAGTTACTCGATGGGAGGATGGGATACGCAGTATTTT